This T cell receptor beta chain was identified during a study of cytomegalovirus exposure and HLA in healthy donors. The PCR used 60 Vbeta and 13 Jbeta primers. Profiling relied on immunoSEQ multiplex PCR, and the TCRdb table lists in-frame clones only, not all of them. The repertoire includes about 200,000 clones, 60% to 85% of them detected once, and around 0.99% sits in the top ten. Germline assignment: CDR1 SGHVS and CDR2 FQNEAQ. Unmatched junction bases numbered 3, after V lost 1 base and J lost 4 bases. The CDR3 spans 14 residues. The clonotype was recovered from a woman between 40 and 55 years old in good health and CMV-seronegative. The V gene is TRBV7-8, the J gene TRBJ1-2, with TRBD1 identical over 7 bases. Sequenced material: PBMCs. The CDR3 is CASSLGQGGYGYTF. The CDR3, as DNA: TGTGCCAGCAGCTTAGGACAGGGAGGCTATGGCTACACCTTC.